This TCR beta chain was retrieved from a study of PD-1 blockade in classical Hodgkin lymphoma (dated by TCRdb to the early 2020s). Study-wide context: Nivolumab dosing was 3 mg/kg intravenously every 2 weeks, continuing until either disease progression or unacceptable toxicity. The study used CyTOF and TCR beta sequencing to define a peripheral blood immune signature of response to PD-1 blockade in classical Hodgkin lymphoma. The paper as a whole reports these results and caveats: Among trial patients, those achieving complete response had baseline diversity similar to that of newly diagnosed patients, while diversity was significantly lower in partial responders and progressors. Baseline TCR diversity was reported to be lower in newly diagnosed patients than in healthy donors and to be lower still in relapsed/refractory patients. The study covered only a single clinical trial cohort, and the causes of the repertoire differences, possibly disease activity or prior therapy, were still not defined. Diversity was lower in patients who began nivolumab less than 1 year after ASCT, so these patients were left out of later analyses to avoid confounding by immune reconstitution. CD4+ but not CD8+ TCR diversity rose significantly by C4D1 (p=0.0027 vs p=0.16), most apparent in complete responders (p=0.02).

The time point label on this specimen signifies: cycle 4 day 1 (C4D1), after less than 7 weeks of nivolumab. All trial patients had relapsed after autologous stem cell transplantation, with cohorts A, B and C differing in prior brentuximab vedotin exposure. CD4+ T cells were purified from thawed PBMCs by magnetic negative selection with a Miltenyi CD4+ T cell isolation kit. The trial cohort comprised 56 patients with relapsed/refractory classical Hodgkin lymphoma whose best overall responses were complete response, partial response or progressive disease. Single-agent nivolumab was administered to trial patients in the multi-cohort phase II CheckMate 205 trial. An independent review committee assessed best overall response using the 2007 International Working Group response criteria. Trial PBMCs were collected immediately before nivolumab initiation (C1D1) and during therapy at cycle 2 day 1 and cycle 4 day 1. After peripheral blood was drawn into 8 mL Vacutainer Cell Preparation Tubes, PBMCs were isolated by centrifugation and then cryopreserved. Purified CD4+ and CD8+ fractions were prepared only for cases in which an additional PBMC sample was available. On LS columns in a quadroMACS separator, the magnetically labelled cells were depleted, and the flow-through was collected as the purified fraction.

In the germline V gene (reference sequence), CDR1 corresponds to GTSNPN and CDR2 to SVGIG. The CDR3 runs 11 amino acids, cysteine and phenylalanine included. Of all the DNA, just the CDR3 is kept, 33 bases in frame from base 1. As regards this clone: The specificity of this receptor is unknown. One junction end does not reproduce the germline sequence, and a read error may be involved.

Genomic DNA was extracted with the Qiagen DNeasy kit from unsorted PBMCs and from negatively selected CD4+ and CD8+ fractions. TCR beta CDR3 regions were subjected to amplification by immunoSEQ multiplex PCR with primers that anneal to V and J segments. A synthetic immune receptor repertoire was used to minimize amplification bias, and remaining bias was computationally removed after sequencing. The authors' analysis ran thus. Custom Python scripts were used to quantify repertoire diversity as the Shannon entropy index. The unsorted, CD4+ and CD8+ repertoires were each analyzed separately, with the exception of combined analyses, where CD4+ and CD8+ sequences were merged in silico. A clone counted as expanded when the clone's frequency after treatment rose at least 2-fold relative to C1D1, and clones undetected at baseline were given a pseudocount of 0.5. Clones with 0 or 1 copy at C1D1 were defined as singleton clones, while clones with 2 or more copies were defined as non-singleton clones. Clones expanded in unsorted samples were labelled as CD4+, CD8+ or unknown by matching protein sequences in sorted samples from the same patient. Wilcoxon tests on paired samples were used to test diversity changes from C1D1 to C4D1. Drawn from immuneACCESS, this table holds only the in-frame rearrangements with V and J called that TCRdb kept. Clones are partly lost; checked studies trace under half to an unresolved V gene and leave the rest unexplained. From that table come the V and J calls and clone size; the DNA was used to work out D and trimming. Present in this sample are 29,000 or so clones, 80% to 90% of which were seen just once. The top ten hold 0.5% to 0.65% of the sample.

The sequence derives from a human donor with classical Hodgkin lymphoma. The rearranged segments are TRBV30 and TRBJ1-4, with TRBD1 perhaps the D gene, on 6 matching bases. The input for sequencing was CD4+ T cells from blood, taken before the fourth cycle of nivolumab. DNA sequence: TGTGCTTGGAAGGGGGATGAAAAACTGTTTTTT. Translated, it reads CAWKGDEKLFF.